Listed below are T cell receptor beta chains from one sample, sequenced in a study of early T cells in non-severe SARS-CoV-2 infection. TCRdb ran MiXCR on the 5' RACE reads and lists one entry per CDR3 protein. The sample lists about 92,000 distinct CDR3 sequences; 13% to 15% were seen once. The sequenced sample consisted of whole blood. Every receptor here comes from an adult who was a healthcare worker with PCR-confirmed SARS-CoV-2 infection or an uninfected control (not recorded which). The CDR3 runs from the conserved cysteine through the conserved F or W. A D gene is named only where the DNA matches it firmly. Clone size is given for some rows only: seen once, a few or many times, or a class if the clone is expanded.

>TRBJ2-4|few|TRBD2|TRBV29-1
TGCAGCGCATTTGGGACCGGGGGGGCCCGAGCCAAAAACATTCAGTACTTC
CSAFGTGGARAKNIQYF
>TRBJ1-3|.|.|TRBV21-1
TGTGCCAGCAGAGGCGAGGGATGGGAAGGAAACACCATATATTTT
CASRGEGWEGNTIYF
>TRBJ2-3|many|TRBD1|TRBV30
TGTGCCTGGAGCCGAGGACAGGGCGCAGATACGCAGTATTTT
CAWSRGQGADTQYF
>TRBJ1-5|many|TRBD1|TRBV6-5
TGTGCCAGCAGGGGGACAGGGGCGGGTCGGCCCCAGCATTTT
CASRGTGAGRPQHF
>TRBJ2-5|.|TRBD1|TRBV5-4
TGTGCCAGCAGTAGACAGGGCGACACCTCGCTGGAGACCCAGTACTTC
CASSRQGDTSLETQYF
>TRBJ1-1|few|.|TRBV7-2
TGTGCCAGCAGCTTAGTACAAGGACAGCAAGCTTTCTTT
CASSLVQGQQAFF
>TRBJ1-6|.|.|TRBV4-3
TGCGCCAGCAGCCAGGGGAGGACGGGTAATTCACCCCTCCACTTT
CASSQGRTGNSPLHF
>TRBJ1-1|.|.|TRBV19
TGTGCCAGTAGTATGTCGCAGGTAACTGAAGCTTTCTTT
CASSMSQVTEAFF
>TRBJ1-2|.|TRBD1|TRBV10-1
TGCGCCAGCAGTGAGTCATTAAGGGGGCCTGGCTATGGCTACACCTTC
CASSESLRGPGYGYTF
>TRBJ2-7|few|.|TRBV6-5
TGTGCCAGCAGTTACGGGGGAAGCCCTGGAGAGCAGTACTTC
CASSYGGSPGEQYF
>TRBJ2-7|.|.|TRBV7-2
TGTGCCAGCAGCTACAATCCCCGACAGGTCCCCTACGAGCAGTACTTC
CASSYNPRQVPYEQYF
>TRBJ2-7|.|.|TRBV20-1
TGCAGTGCACGGGGGGCCCCCTACGAGCAGTACTTC
CSARGAPYEQYF
>TRBJ2-7|few|TRBD2|TRBV7-2
TGTGCCAGCAGCCCCCCGGGGGGACTAGCGGGGTATGAGCAGTACTTC
CASSPPGGLAGYEQYF
>TRBJ2-1|.|TRBD2|TRBV11-2
TGTGCCAGCAGAAGACTAGCGGGGGCCCATACGGATGAGCAGTTCTTC
CASRRLAGAHTDEQFF
>TRBJ1-1|few|.|TRBV20-1
TGCAGTGCTAGGGAATTATACAGGGTGAACACTGAAGCTTTCTTT
CSARELYRVNTEAFF
>TRBJ2-3|.|.|TRBV6-5
TGTGCCAGCGGAAGGGGCACAGATACGCAGTATTTT
CASGRGTDTQYF
>TRBJ2-3|.|TRBD2|TRBV20-1
TGCAGTGCTAGCGGGGGGGCCTCCGCAGATACGCAGTATTTT
CSASGGASADTQYF
>TRBJ1-2|many|TRBD1|TRBV10-3
TGTGCCATCAGTGGCCAGGGGGCGAGTGACTATGGCTACACCTTC
CAISGQGASDYGYTF
>TRBJ2-2|.|.|TRBV27
TGTGCCAGCAGCCCGTTGGCCGGGGAGCTGTTTTTT
CASSPLAGELFF
>TRBJ1-5|.|.|TRBV27
TGTGCCAGCAGTTTTTCAGTCTCAGGGCAGCCCCAGCATTTT
CASSFSVSGQPQHF
>TRBJ2-3|.|.|TRBV7-3
TGTGCCAGCAGCTTTACTCGGTCGGATACGCAGTATTTT
CASSFTRSDTQYF
>TRBJ1-5|many|.|TRBV5-1
TGCGCCAGCAGCTTGGACAGTCGTATCAATCAGCCCCAGCATTTT
CASSLDSRINQPQHF
>TRBJ1-4|many|.|TRBV29-1
TGCAGCGTCGACGGCCAGAATGAAAAACTGTTTTTT
CSVDGQNEKLFF
>TRBJ1-2|few|.|TRBV28
TGTGCCAGCAGCAGGAGAGGACCTAACTATGGCTACACCTTC
CASSRRGPNYGYTF
>TRBJ2-5|few|TRBD2|TRBV20-1
TGCAGTGTTCCGAGGGGACTAGCGGGGGCCGTAGAGACCCAGTACTTC
CSVPRGLAGAVETQYF
>TRBJ2-3|.|TRBD2|TRBV6-5
TGTGCCAGCAAAGGACTAGTCCGCACAGATACGCAGTATTTT
CASKGLVRTDTQYF
>TRBJ2-2|few|.|TRBV4-2
TGTGCCAGCAGCCAAGATCAGACAGGCCCGAACACCGGGGAGCTGTTTTTT
CASSQDQTGPNTGELFF
>TRBJ1-4|once|.|TRBV27
TGTGCCAGCAGTTCGCAGGATTTGGGCGGTGAAAAACTGTTTTTT
CASSSQDLGGEKLFF
>TRBJ2-7|few|TRBD1|TRBV10-1
TGCGCCACCACAGACAGGGGGCACGAGCAGTACTTC
CATTDRGHEQYF
>TRBJ2-4|.|.|TRBV5-1
TGCGCCAGCAGCTTGTTAGGGGCAGGGGACAAAAACATTCAGTACTTC
CASSLLGAGDKNIQYF
>TRBJ1-6|.|.|TRBV7-9
TGTGCCAGCAGGCATCAGGGGTGGGATTCACCCCTCCACTTT
CASRHQGWDSPLHF
>TRBJ1-6|few|.|TRBV28
TGTGCCAGCAGATTATTACAGGGCTCCCCTAGTTCACCCCTCCACTTT
CASRLLQGSPSSPLHF
>TRBJ1-4|many|.|TRBV28
TGTGCCAGCAGTTCGGGGCGTTGGGAAAAACTGTTTTTT
CASSSGRWEKLFF
>TRBJ2-3|.|.|TRBV12-3/TRBV12-4
TGTGCCAGCAGTCCCGTGGACGTTCGGACCTCGCAGTATTTT
CASSPVDVRTSQYF
>TRBJ1-2|.|.|TRBV14
TGTGCCAGCAGCCAAGCGGACTATGGCTACACCTTC
CASSQADYGYTF
>TRBJ2-1|.|TRBD1|TRBV29-1
TGCAGCGGTGACCCGGGACAGGATTACAATGAGCAGTTCTTC
CSGDPGQDYNEQFF
>TRBJ2-6|.|.|TRBV6-2/TRBV6-3
TGTGCCAGCAGTTCGGACTCTGGGGCCAACGTCCTGACTTTC
CASSSDSGANVLTF
>TRBJ1-2|few|.|TRBV29-1
TGCAGCGTTGATCGTACATCCTATGGCTACACCTTC
CSVDRTSYGYTF
>TRBJ1-2|.|.|TRBV29-1
TGCAGCGCCTCACCGGGACGGGGCTATGGCTACACCTTC
CSASPGRGYGYTF
>TRBJ2-3|.|TRBD2|TRBV27
TGTGCCAGCAGCCTAGCGGGTAGTAGCACAGATACGCAGTATTTT
CASSLAGSSTDTQYF
>TRBJ1-3|.|.|TRBV20-1
TGCAGTGCTGTTGCTGGAAACACCATATATTTT
CSAVAGNTIYF
>TRBJ1-3|.|.|TRBV12-3/TRBV12-4
TGTGCCAGCAGTTCCGGACCAGTCAGGGCAGGCACCATATATTTT
CASSSGPVRAGTIYF
>TRBJ2-1|.|.|TRBV6-2/TRBV6-3
TGTGCCAGCATGAGGACGAAACCCTACAATGAGCAGTTCTTC
CASMRTKPYNEQFF
>TRBJ2-6|few|TRBD1|TRBV7-2
TGTGCCAGCAGCTTAGGACAGGGGGCAGCTGGGGCCAACGTCCTGACTTTC
CASSLGQGAAGANVLTF
>TRBJ2-7|few|.|TRBV6-2/TRBV6-3
TGTGCCAGCCGAGGAGGGGGGGTCTACGAGCAGTACTTC
CASRGGGVYEQYF
>TRBJ1-5|few|TRBD1|TRBV19
TGTGCCAGTAGTGTCCAGGGGGACAATCAGCCCCAGCATTTT
CASSVQGDNQPQHF
>TRBJ1-5|many|TRBD1|TRBV6-1
TGTGCCAGCAGTGGATTGACAGGGTACGGTAATCAGCCCCAGCATTTT
CASSGLTGYGNQPQHF
>TRBJ2-3|few|.|TRBV7-2
TGTGCCAGCAGCCAGGGACATAGCACAGATACGCAGTATTTT
CASSQGHSTDTQYF
>TRBJ2-1|many|.|TRBV20-1
TGCAGTGCTAGAGTTAGCGGAGGCGGGTTGTACAATGAGCAGTTCTTC
CSARVSGGGLYNEQFF
>TRBJ2-6|few|.|TRBV7-6
TGTGCCAGCAGCTCCCCATCGACAGATAGCTCTGGGGCCAACGTCCTGACTTTC
CASSSPSTDSSGANVLTF
>TRBJ1-2|.|.|TRBV29-1
TGCAGCGTTGGGGCCGGGACGGAGGGCTACACCTTC
CSVGAGTEGYTF
>TRBJ2-2|few|.|TRBV10-3
TGTGCCATCTCGGACGGAACCGGGGAGCTGTTTTTT
CAISDGTGELFF
>TRBJ1-1|.|TRBD1|TRBV27
TGTGCCAGCACCCCGGGACAGGGGGCTGGATTGGACACTGAAGCTTTCTTT
CASTPGQGAGLDTEAFF
>TRBJ2-6|few|TRBD1|TRBV5-4
TGTGCCAGCAGCCCAAGGGACAGTCTCACCAACGTCCTGACTTTC
CASSPRDSLTNVLTF
>TRBJ2-1|few|TRBD2|TRBV11-2
TGTGCCAGCAGGAAGCGGGGGGGTGAGCAGTTCTTC
CASRKRGGEQFF
>TRBJ1-3|many|.|TRBV28
TGTGCCAGCAGTTTGGGGGGGTTGAGTTACACCATATATTTT
CASSLGGLSYTIYF
>TRBJ2-3|few|.|TRBV11-1
TGTGCCAGCAGCCCCCAGGGTAGGAGCACAGATACGCAGTATTTT
CASSPQGRSTDTQYF
>TRBJ2-1|few|.|TRBV12-5
TGTGCTAGTGGTTTGGGGACGAGGAACAATGAGCAGTTCTTC
CASGLGTRNNEQFF